This TCR beta chain was sequenced during a study of T-cell reconstitution after alpha-beta-depleted transplantation in children. Study observations and caveats: The main origin of T-cell counts and diversity one year after transplant was newly produced T cells. Reportedly, roughly two months post-transplant, alpha-beta T cells arose from several hundred expanded graft clones. At day 60, the high TCRbeta diversity found in some patients originated from recipient T cells and thymic progenitors that had survived.

The TCRbeta library was prepared with unique molecular identifiers. One entry per CDR3 protein, called by TCRdb with MiXCR from the PCR reads. The sample shows 330,000 or so distinct CDR3 sequences, over 9.5% of them seen only once. This clonotype came up many times. The antigen is undetermined. Germline V lookup: CDR1 SGDLS, CDR2 YYNGEE. This CDR3 has 14 residues. V lost 0 bases and J 7 bases, leaving 11 bases between the germline ends. The sequence was collected from a boy under two years old with acute myeloid leukemia, due to receive a stem cell transplant. Sequences were derived from PBMCs, sampled before TCRalphabeta/CD19-depleted stem cell transplant. The chain combines TRBV9 with TRBJ2-1; the D gene is possibly TRBD2 (5 bases). This CDR3 is CASSVGTSTNEQFF. DNA of the CDR3: TGTGCCAGCAGCGTAGGGACTTCTACTAATGAGCAGTTCTTC.